These 28 T cell receptor beta chains came from one sample sequenced in a study of tumor-infiltrating lymphocytes in primary liver carcinoma. Blood RNA came from unsorted whole blood; germline DNA was also extracted. TCR beta cDNA was made from 450 to 500 ng total RNA with a constant-region primer. It was through three nested multiplex PCR rounds of slightly modified ARM-PCR that TCR beta libraries arose. The first two PCR rounds used TRBV1-TRBV30 forward primers with a C-beta reverse primer, roughly 10 cycles each. TCRdb called the multiplex PCR reads again in MiXCR, with one record for every CDR3 protein. This sample has 310,000 or so distinct CDR3 sequences, with less than 65% found just once. What was sequenced was peripheral blood. The receptor set was obtained from a man in his forties or fifties with primary liver carcinoma and hepatitis B virus infection.

The J gene is TRBJ1-1, the V gene TRBV11-2; no reliable D call. The V end was cut by 1 base, the J end by 7 bases, with 10 bases between. Germline V gene sequence: CDR1 SGHAT, CDR2 FQNNGV. The CDR3 is made up of 13 amino acids. CDR3 protein: CASSLVKGFEAFF. The CDR3, as DNA: TGTGCCAGCAGCTTAGTCAAGGGTTTTGAAGCTTTCTTT.

The sample holds many counts of this clonotype. This chain uses TRBV10-1 with TRBJ2-7; maybe TRBD2 (6 bases). Germline CDR1 and CDR2: WNHNN and SYGVQD (reference sequence). This CDR3 is built from 14 residues. V dropped 3 bases and J dropped 4 bases, with 13 bases sitting between them. CDR3 residues: CASSELGLEYEQYF. The CDR3 DNA is TGCGCCAGCAGTGAATTGGGACTGGAATACGAGCAGTACTTC.

This chain joins TRBV11-1 and TRBJ1-1; D possibly corresponds to TRBD1 (5 bases). Germline V gives CDR1 SGHAT, CDR2 FQDESV (reference sequence). Trimming pared 1 base from V and 6 bases from J, leaving 12 bases between. The CDR3 is 14 residues long. This chain's CDR3 is CASSLGTGDSEAFF. The CDR3 nucleotides are TGTGCCAGCAGCTTAGGGACGGGGGACTCTGAAGCTTTCTTT.

This clonotype was observed a few times. The rearrangement joins TRBV14 to TRBJ2-1; TRBD2 matches at 9 bases. The CDR3 consists of 19 residues. Unmatched junction bases numbered 11, after V lost 0 bases and J lost 2 bases. Germline V gene data show CDR1 as SGHDN and CDR2 as FVKESK. For the CDR3, the DNA is TGTGCCAGCAGCCAAGATAGTATTGCGGTAGCGGGAGCCTACAATGAGCAGTTCTTC. Amino acid sequence: CASSQDSIAVAGAYNEQFF.

The gene calls are TRBV28 and TRBJ2-7; D possibly corresponds to TRBD2 (5 bases). V lost 6 bases and J 0 bases, leaving 21 bases between the germline ends. The CDR3 extends over 17 amino acids. Germline V gene lookup returns CDR1 MDHEN and CDR2 SYDVKM. CDR3 region: CASSLPRITGSSYEQYF. The CDR3 nucleotides are TGTGCCAGCAGCCTTCCCAGAATCACGGGGAGCTCCTACGAGCAGTACTTC.

V usage is TRBV12-3 or TRBV12-4 and J usage is TRBJ2-1; the D gene is possibly TRBD1 (6 bases). Trimming cost V 7 bases and J 15 bases, with 22 bases left between them. This CDR3 has 13 amino acids. The CDR3 DNA reads as TGTGCCAGCATGGGAATGGACAGCATGATGCTGTTCTTC. This codes for CASMGMDSMMLFF.

The chain links TRBV7-8 to TRBJ2-1, with TRBD2 identical over 12 bases. This CDR3 has 16 residues. The V and J ends lost 1 base and 9 bases, in that order; junction bases with no gene match: 7. Germline V gene data show CDR1 as SGHVS and CDR2 as FQNEAQ. Here the CDR3 reads CASSLVTSGRFGEQFF. The CDR3 region has the DNA TGTGCCAGCAGCTTAGTCACTAGCGGGAGGTTCGGTGAGCAGTTCTTC.

Points on this clonotype: A much larger clone sits a single nucleotide away, making a read error possible. In nucleotides, the CDR3 is TGTGTCAGCAGTGAATTCCGACTAGCCTCCGGGGAGCTGTTTTTT. Protein: CVSSEFRLASGELFF. The chain couples TRBV6-1 to TRBJ2-2; 7 nucleotides agree with TRBD2. The CDR3 is 15 amino acids. The germline gives CDR1 MNHNS, CDR2 SASEGT.

On this clonotype: This may arise from a read error, as a much more abundant clone is one base away. V usage is TRBV29-1 and J usage is TRBJ2-1; the D gene could be TRBD1 or TRBD2 (5 bases each). Germline loops: CDR1 SQVTM, CDR2 ANQGSEA. The CDR3 spans 15 residues. V was clipped by 5 bases and J by 8 bases, with 22 bases between them. In nucleotides, the CDR3 is TGCAGCGTTTCTTTCGGGGCTAGCTTTACCTATGAGCAGTTCTTC. Encoded protein: CSVSFGASFTYEQFF.

This sequence joins TRBV29-1 and TRBJ2-7; tentatively, D is TRBD1 or TRBD2 (5 bases each). Germline V CDR1 and CDR2: SQVTM, ANQGSEA. Trimming removed 6 bases from V and 5 bases from J, with 23 bases in between. The CDR3 has 15 residues. In nucleotides, the CDR3 is TGCAGCGTAGCTACAGGCATGGGAGTTGCTGACGAGCAGTACTTC. Protein product: CSVATGMGVADEQYF.

This clonotype came up many times. The chain combines TRBV4-1 with TRBJ2-4; 10 nucleotides align to TRBD2. V gave up 1 base and J gave up 3 bases; unmatched junction bases: 15. Germline V gives CDR1 MGHRA, CDR2 YSYEKL. The CDR3 consists of 20 residues. In DNA form, the CDR3 reads TGCGCCAGCAGCCAAGGGTCGGCTAGCGGGAGAAGTGGGATCAAAAACATTCAGTACTTC. Translated: CASSQGSASGRSGIKNIQYF.

In the case of this clonotype: One end of the junction is discordant with germline, which a read error may explain. J is TRBJ1-1 and V is TRBV28; 9 nucleotides match TRBD1. The CDR3 covers 15 residues. CDR1 MDHEN and CDR2 SYDVKM come from the germline V gene. For the CDR3, the DNA is TGTTCCAGCAGTTCGGGACAGGGACCGGACACTGAAGCTTTCTTT. Amino acid sequence: CSSSSGQGPDTEAFF.

This clonotype is a singleton in its sample. The chain combines TRBV11-2 with TRBJ2-7; D remains unclear. CDR1 and CDR2 (germline): SGHAT, FQNNGV. This CDR3 is 15 amino acids long. The V gene lost 5 bases and the J gene lost 0 bases, with 14 bases spanning the gap. In nucleotides, the CDR3 is TGTGCCAGCAGCCTAGTCCCGGGCACCTCCTACGAGCAGTACTTC. It translates to CASSLVPGTSYEQYF.

The rearrangement joins TRBV24-1 to TRBJ2-1, with TRBD1 as a possible D gene (6 bases). The CDR3 covers 15 residues. The V gene's germline CDR1 is KGHDR and CDR2 SFDVKD. V lost 9 bases and J 0 bases, leaving 14 bases between the germline ends. The DNA of the CDR3 is TGTGCCACCCGTAACACAGGGAGCTCCTACAATGAGCAGTTCTTC. Amino acids: CATRNTGSSYNEQFF.

The DNA for the CDR3 is TGTGCCAGCAGCTTACTGGCTAGCAGGGTGAGCACAGATACGCAGTATTTT. Translated, it gives CASSLLASRVSTDTQYF. The chain couples TRBV11-2 to TRBJ2-3; D tentatively reads TRBD1 or TRBD2 (5 bases each). Per germline, CDR1 SGHAT and CDR2 FQNNGV. The CDR3 covers 17 residues. V dropped 2 bases and J dropped 0 bases, with 15 bases sitting between them.

The chain couples TRBV7-2 to TRBJ2-7; 13 nucleotides align to TRBD2. The CDR3 totals 20 residues. In germline, CDR1 is SGHTA, CDR2 FQGNSA. Trimming cost V 3 bases and J 1 base; bases outside gene matches: 15. The chain's CDR3 is CASSFDPRRTSGRGSYEQYF. DNA of the CDR3: TGTGCCAGCAGCTTCGATCCCCGACGGACTAGCGGGAGAGGATCCTACGAGCAGTACTTC.

Details on this clonotype: A read error may explain this, as a much larger clone is one base away. The J gene is TRBJ2-4, the V gene TRBV12-3 or TRBV12-4; tentatively, D is TRBD1 (5 bases). This CDR3 spans 13 amino acids. V gave up 6 bases and J gave up 4 bases, with 10 bases separating them. The chain's CDR3 is CASRFQGKNIQYF. In DNA, the CDR3 is TGTGCCAGCAGATTTCAGGGAAAAAACATTCAGTACTTC.

This clonotype was counted between two and nine times. This CDR3 reads CASSQPGRGRFDEKLFF. DNA for the CDR3: TGCGCCAGCAGTCAACCCGGCCGGGGGCGGTTTGATGAAAAACTGTTTTTT. This sequence joins TRBV23-1 and TRBJ1-4; maybe TRBD1 (6 bases). TRBV23-1 is classed as an ORF, of uncertain function. V was cut by 2 bases and J by 6 bases, with 19 bases left in between. This CDR3 has 17 amino acids.

In the case of this clonotype: This clone may be a read error of a much larger clone one base away. This chain connects TRBV6-5 to TRBJ2-2; D is perhaps TRBD1 (5 bases). The V end was cut by 5 bases, the J end by 9 bases, with 10 bases between. In germline, CDR1 is MNHEY, CDR2 SVGAGI. This CDR3 has 12 amino acids. The CDR3 region is CASSDSFWELFF. The DNA of the CDR3 is TGTGCCAGCAGTGACAGTTTCTGGGAGCTGTTTTTT.

A few counts support this clonotype. J is TRBJ1-1 and V is TRBV6-2 or TRBV6-3, with D possibly matching TRBD1 (5 bases). V was cut by 2 bases and J by 0 bases, with 10 bases left in between. Germline lookup yields CDR1 MNHEY and CDR2 SVGEGT. This CDR3 contains 15 residues. The CDR3 DNA is TGTGCCAGCAGTTACATGAAGGGGATGAACACTGAAGCTTTCTTT. Translating gives CASSYMKGMNTEAFF.

This clonotype was seen at least ten times. The V call is TRBV29-1, the J call TRBJ2-1; D possibly matches TRBD1 or TRBD2 (5 bases each). This CDR3 is built from 14 residues. CDR1 is SQVTM, CDR2 ANQGSEA, per germline. With 1 base removed from V and 4 bases from J, the gap between germline ends came to 11 bases. As DNA, the CDR3 is TGCAGCGTTGAAGGGGGGTGGGCTTACAATGAGCAGTTCTTC. It specifies CSVEGGWAYNEQFF.

On this clonotype: The junction departs from germline at one end; a sequencing error may be responsible. This rearrangement joins TRBV11-2 to TRBJ1-5; no clear D gene. There are 15 residues in the CDR3. Germline V gene lookup returns CDR1 SGHAT and CDR2 FQNNGV. The CDR3 here is CGSSLEWNSNQHQHF. The DNA for the CDR3 is TGTGGCAGCAGCTTAGAGTGGAACAGCAATCAACACCAGCATTTT.

This clonotype has a handful of counts. The V gene is TRBV4-3, the J gene TRBJ2-1; 10 bases map to TRBD2. The CDR3 contains 15 residues. J gave up 5 bases and V 0 bases, and 1 base lay outside the gene matches. The germline CDR1 and CDR2 sequences are LGHNA and YSLEER. Here the CDR3 DNA reads TGCGCCAGCAGCCAAGACGGACTAGCGGACAATGAGCAGTTCTTC. Translating it yields CASSQDGLADNEQFF.

This chain connects TRBV4-1 to TRBJ2-3, with D unresolved. Trimming removed 7 bases at V and 0 bases at J, with 20 bases between. From germline, CDR1 is MGHRA and CDR2 YSYEKL. This CDR3 is 17 amino acids long. The CDR3 spells CASIRPTASPSTDTQYF. DNA for the CDR3: TGCGCCAGCATCCGGCCCACTGCTTCCCCTAGCACAGATACGCAGTATTTT.

The CDR3 DNA sequence: TGTGCCATCAGTAAAAGACAGCTACAAGAGACCCAGTACTTC. The encoded protein is CAISKRQLQETQYF. The chain combines TRBV10-3 with TRBJ2-5, with D tentatively TRBD1 (5 bases). Germline CDR1 reads ENHRY; CDR2 reads SYGVKD. The V and J ends lost 5 bases and 2 bases respectively, with 12 bases between them. This CDR3 is built from 14 residues.

This clonotype was seen a single time. This chain connects TRBV11-2 to TRBJ1-2, with D uncertain. Germline V lookup: CDR1 SGHAT, CDR2 FQNNGV. V was pared by 5 bases and J by 9 bases, with 28 bases between. There are 17 residues in the CDR3. The CDR3 protein is CASSPIQGQARDYCYTF. The CDR3 DNA sequence: TGTGCCAGCAGCCCCATCCAAGGGCAAGCGAGGGATTATTGCTACACCTTC.

Written as DNA, the CDR3 is TGTGTTAGCAGCTTGTACAGGGGTAACACTGAAGCTTTCTTT. Protein: CVSSLYRGNTEAFF. The chain links TRBV11-2 to TRBJ1-1, with TRBD1 matching over 7 bases. Looked up from germline, CDR1 is SGHAT and CDR2 is FQNNGV. The CDR3 length is 14 residues.

Concerning this clonotype itself: It is likely a read error, because the conserved phenylalanine at the end of the CDR3 is missing. The limits of the CDR3 on the DNA are not certain, so only TCRdb's listed CDR3 is given. The V and J genes are TRBV6-2 or TRBV6-3 and TRBJ2-7. Germline-derived CDR1 and CDR2 are MNHEY and SVGEGT. Termini included, the CDR3 measures 13 amino acids. CDR3 amino acids: CASSFMQYYEKYL.